Here is one T cell receptor (beta chain) with its context. Other nucleotide sequences in the sample specify the same CDR3. This specimen comes from a study of blood T cell repertoires in COVID-19. TCRdb keeps only in-frame clones here, not all; method: immunoSEQ multiplex PCR. The repertoire has 470,000 or so clones, 80% to 90% of them found once; the top ten carry roughly 3.2%. The origin of this receptor is a human donor in a cohort sampled during active COVID-19. Specimen: peripheral blood.

CDR3 DNA: TGTGCCAGCAGCGATAGCGGGAGCTCCTACAATGAGCAGTTCTTC. Its protein product is CASSDSGSSYNEQFF. The rearrangement links TRBV7-3 to TRBJ2-1; 9 bases agree with TRBD2. Germline CDR1 SGHTA, CDR2 FQGTGA. The CDR3 covers 15 residues. V was pared by 5 bases and J by 0 bases, with 2 bases of the junction left unmatched.